Each of the 23 T cell receptor beta chains below was sequenced from the same sample in a study of blood T cell repertoires in COVID-19. Data came from immunoSEQ multiplex PCR; TCRdb stores just in-frame clones and leaves some out. Counted here are about 250,000 clones, over 70% occurring once; the ten biggest clones make up approximately 8%. Material: peripheral blood. Receptor source: a woman older than 75 with acute or convalescent COVID-19.

This chain links TRBV19 with TRBJ2-3; D remains ambiguous. CDR1 is LNHDA, CDR2 SQIVND, per germline (reference sequence). The V end was cut by 4 bases, the J end by 7 bases, with 15 bases between. The CDR3 covers 14 residues. The CDR3 DNA sequence: TGTGCCAGTAGTACGCTCACTCCCCCTTATACGCAGTATTTT. This codes for CASSTLTPPYTQYF. The variable domain in full, with the rest retrieved from reference TRBV19 and TRBJ2-3, is DGGITQSPKYLFRKEGQNVTLSCEQNLNHDAMYWYRQDPGQGLRLIYYSQIVNDFQKGDIAEGYSVSREKKESFPLTVTSAQKNPTAFYLCASSTLTPPYTQYFGPGTRLTVL.

The J gene is TRBJ2-7, the V gene TRBV28; tentative D call: TRBD1 (6 bases). V gave up 6 bases and J gave up 2 bases, with 14 bases separating them. In germline, CDR1 is MDHEN, CDR2 SYDVKM. This CDR3 has 14 residues. This CDR3 is CASSPGTPAYEQYF. CDR3 DNA sequence: TGTGCCAGCAGCCCTGGGACACCTGCCTACGAGCAGTACTTC. Variable domain in full (rest from reference TRBV28 and TRBJ2-7): DVKVTQSSRYLVKRTGEKVFLECVQDMDHENMFWYRQDPGLGLRLIYFSYDVKMKEKGDIPEGYSVSREKKERFSLILESASTNQTSMYLCASSPGTPAYEQYFGPGTRLTVT.

This chain uses TRBV12-2 with TRBJ2-7; the D call TRBD1 from the table was never checked on the DNA. TRBV12-2 is labeled a pseudogene. CDR3 size: 15 residues. CDR3 amino acids: CASRSRRHEGYEQYF. CDR3 sequence (DNA): TGTGCAAGTCGCTCCCGAAGACATGAAGGCTACGAGCAGTACTTC.

The chain joins TRBV3-1 (or the pseudogene TRBV3-2) to TRBJ1-1; 7 positions agree with TRBD1. Trimming took 0 bases from V and 9 from J; bases not matched to a gene: 7. Germline CDR1 is LGHDT and CDR2 is YNNKEL (reference sequence). This CDR3 spans 14 amino acids. The CDR3 region is CASSQDQGDGKAFF. The DNA for the CDR3 is TGTGCCAGCAGCCAAGATCAGGGGGATGGGAAAGCTTTCTTT.

This clone came up a few times. The rearrangement links TRBV12-3 or TRBV12-4 to TRBJ1-1; perhaps TRBD1 as D (5 bases). V lost 6 bases and J 7 bases, leaving 12 bases between the germline ends. The CDR3 totals 12 residues. The CDR3 bases are TGTGCCAGCAGGACAGACACCGTTGAAGCTTTCTTT. Translation gives CASRTDTVEAFF.

The genes are TRBV10-3 and TRBJ2-2; 9 bases are shared with TRBD2. The CDR3 covers 15 residues. Per germline, CDR1 ENHRY and CDR2 SYGVKD. V was clipped by 6 bases and J by 0 bases; unmatched bases: 2. The CDR3 is CAIRASGTNTGELFF. CDR3 coding DNA: TGTGCCATCAGGGCTAGCGGGACGAACACCGGGGAGCTGTTTTTT.

The V call is TRBV3-1 (or the pseudogene TRBV3-2), the J call TRBJ1-1; 8 nucleotides match TRBD1. Trimming took 1 base from V and 4 from J; bases not matched to a gene: 2. CDR1 and CDR2 (germline): LGHDT, YNNKEL (reference sequence). This CDR3 has 14 residues. For the CDR3, the DNA is TGTGCCAGCAGCCAAGGGACAGGGCGCACTGAAGCTTTCTTT. It codes for CASSQGTGRTEAFF.

This clone was counted between two and nine times. CDR3 loop: CASSWDRVVHF. The CDR3 bases are TGTGCCAGCAGTTGGGACAGGGTCGTGCATTTT. V is TRBV12-3 or TRBV12-4 and J is TRBJ1-5; 9 positions agree with TRBD1. J lost 15 bases, V lost 4 bases, and 4 bases had no gene match. The CDR3 is made up of 11 amino acids.

The chain has TRBV5-6 and TRBJ2-5; 9 nucleotides line up with TRBD2. Germline CDR1 is SGHDT and CDR2 is YYEEEE. This CDR3 region has 15 residues. The V and J ends lost 3 bases and 3 bases, in that order; junction bases with no gene match: 6. The CDR3 loop is CASSSLTSGEETQYF. The CDR3 nucleotides read TGTGCCAGCAGCTCGCTGACTAGCGGAGAAGAGACCCAGTACTTC. Filled out from reference TRBV5-6 and TRBJ2-5, the complete variable domain reads DAGVTQSPTHLIKTRGQQVTLRCSPKSGHDTVSWYQQALGQGPQFIFQYYEEEERQRGNFPDRFSGHQFPNYSSELNVNALLLGDSALYLCASSSLTSGEETQYFGPGTRLLVL.

This clone was found a few times. The chain employs TRBV19 and TRBJ1-6, with TRBD1 identical over 7 bases. Germline lookup yields CDR1 LNHDA and CDR2 SQIVND (reference sequence). V lost 4 bases and J lost 7; bases outside the gene matches: 4. The CDR3 consists of 14 residues. As DNA, the CDR3 is TGTGCCAGTAGTAACCGGGACAGAAATTCACCCCTCCACTTT. Encoded protein: CASSNRDRNSPLHF.

The chain employs TRBV6-4 and TRBJ2-3, with 7 bases lining up with TRBD1. V shed 6 bases, J shed 1 base, and the junction held 4 bases outside the gene matches. The CDR3 runs to 14 residues. In germline, CDR1 is MRHNA, CDR2 SNTAGT. In DNA form, the CDR3 reads TGTGCCAGCAGGGACAGGCGGGGCACAGATACGCAGTATTTT. Amino acid sequence: CASRDRRGTDTQYF.

The J gene is TRBJ2-5, the V gene TRBV14; 11 bases fit TRBD2. Germline lookup yields CDR1 SGHDN and CDR2 FVKESK. The CDR3 has 16 amino acids. V lost 2 bases and J lost 1; bases outside the gene matches: 3. The CDR3: CASSQLAGGIQETQYF. Here the CDR3 DNA reads TGTGCCAGCAGCCAACTAGCGGGGGGAATCCAAGAGACCCAGTACTTC.

The DNA of the CDR3 is TGCGCCAGCAAGGAACAGGGGGCGGGTGGGGCCAACGTCCTGACTTTC. It yields the protein CASKEQGAGGANVLTF. This chain links TRBV5-1 with TRBJ2-6; TRBD1 aligns across 9 bases. From germline, CDR1 is SGHRS and CDR2 YFSETQ. The CDR3 totals 16 residues. The ends lost 6 bases at V and 3 bases at J; junction bases unmatched: 7.

The V gene is TRBV27, the J gene TRBJ1-6; D not certain. This CDR3 has 15 amino acids. CDR1 and CDR2 from the germline V gene are MNHEY and SMNVEV (reference sequence). V was cut by 5 bases and J by 3 bases, with 11 bases left in between. The CDR3 region has the DNA TGTGCCAGCAGTCCTACTCGGGGCTATAATTCACCCCTCCACTTT. Translation: CASSPTRGYNSPLHF.

This sequence joins TRBV10-3 and TRBJ1-5; a possible D gene is TRBD1 (6 bases). Looked up from germline, CDR1 is ENHRY and CDR2 is SYGVKD. Trimming removed 2 bases from V and 2 bases from J, with 7 bases in between. The CDR3 length is 14 residues. This CDR3 reads CAISEGGGNQPQHF. The CDR3 DNA reads as TGTGCCATCAGTGAGGGGGGCGGCAATCAGCCCCAGCATTTT.

The rearrangement uses TRBV6-5 and TRBJ2-1, with TRBD2 as a possible D gene (7 bases). Germline V gives CDR1 MNHEY, CDR2 SVGAGI. V was trimmed by 7 bases and J by 8 bases, leaving 21 bases between them. This CDR3 spans 15 amino acids. CDR3 in DNA: TGTGCCAGCACCGAAGGGGGAGGGCGTTTGGATGAGCAGTTCTTC. Encoded protein: CASTEGGGRLDEQFF.

The rearrangement links TRBV18 to TRBJ1-6; D unclear. The CDR3 extends over 14 amino acids. CDR1 and CDR2 (germline): KGHSH, LQKENI. V was cut by 3 bases and J by 6 bases, with 9 bases left in between. The CDR3 sequence is CASSPVAANSPLHF. CDR3 nucleotide sequence: TGTGCCAGCTCACCGGTGGCGGCTAATTCACCCCTCCACTTT. Full variable domain (remainder filled in from reference TRBV18 and TRBJ1-6): NAGVMQNPRHLVRRRGQEARLRCSPMKGHSHVYWYRQLPEEGLKFMVYLQKENIIDESGMPKERFSAEFPKEGPSILRIQQVVRGDSAAYFCASSPVAANSPLHFGNGTRLTVT.

The rearrangement uses TRBV19 and TRBJ1-5, with D possibly matching TRBD1 (6 bases). V gave up 7 bases and J gave up 4 bases, with 14 bases separating them. The CDR3 is 14 residues long. Germline CDR1 and CDR2: LNHDA and SQIVND (reference sequence). The CDR3 reads CASTPTQGNQPQHF. The CDR3 DNA follows: TGTGCCAGTACCCCAACACAGGGAAATCAGCCCCAGCATTTT. Variable domain in full (rest from reference TRBV19 and TRBJ1-5): DGGITQSPKYLFRKEGQNVTLSCEQNLNHDAMYWYRQDPGQGLRLIYYSQIVNDFQKGDIAEGYSVSREKKESFPLTVTSAQKNPTAFYLCASTPTQGNQPQHFGDGTRLSIL.

V and J are TRBV5-4 and TRBJ1-1; 10 positions match TRBD1. Germline assignment: CDR1 SGHNT and CDR2 YYREEE (reference sequence). Trimming took 3 bases from V and 6 from J; bases not matched to a gene: 2. CDR3 length equals 13 residues. The CDR3 is CASSWTGGSEAFF. The CDR3 DNA is TGTGCCAGCAGCTGGACAGGGGGGTCTGAAGCTTTCTTT.

The genes are TRBV11-2 and TRBJ2-3, with D unclear. Deletions cut 0 bases from V and 6 bases from J, with 10 bases between. The CDR3 consists of 14 residues. Germline V gene data show CDR1 as SGHAT and CDR2 as FQNNGV. CDR3 sequence (DNA): TGTGCCAGCAGCTTAGATCCGACCGGGGATACGCAGTATTTT. Protein product: CASSLDPTGDTQYF.

CDR3 residues: CASGTDQSPLHF. The CDR3 coding sequence is TGTGCTAGTGGGACAGATCAGTCACCCCTCCACTTT. The genes are TRBV12-5 and TRBJ1-6, with D perhaps matching TRBD1 (5 bases). There are 12 residues in the CDR3. Trimming left V 6 bases short and J 10 bases short, with 10 bases between. The germline gives CDR1 LGHNT, CDR2 FRNRAP.

This clone was observed a single time. The V and J genes are TRBV9 and TRBJ2-1; no reliable D call. This CDR3 is 9 amino acids long. CDR1 SGDLS and CDR2 YYNGEE come from the germline V gene. Trimming shortened V by 4 bases and J by 16 bases, and 9 bases separated the two germline ends. The CDR3 loop reads CASSPCVFF. CDR3 nucleotides: TGTGCCAGCAGCCCTTGCGTCTTCTTC.

V is TRBV28 and J is TRBJ1-2; 8 positions match TRBD1. The CDR3 is made up of 15 amino acids. V shed 3 bases and J 7 bases; nucleotides not matched to a gene: 10. Germline assignment: CDR1 MDHEN and CDR2 SYDVKM. In nucleotides, the CDR3 is TGTGCCAGCAGTTTTTCCCGCCAGGGGGCGGCTGGCTACACCTTC. It encodes CASSFSRQGAAGYTF.